The next 24 T cell receptor beta chains were all read from a single sample in a study of blood T cell repertoires in COVID-19. Assay: immunoSEQ multiplex PCR; the TCRdb copy retains only in-frame clones and omits some. The repertoire holds about 300,000 clones, with 70% to 90% as singletons. The sample comprised peripheral blood. The receptors here all came from a man aged 18 to 30 who had recovered from COVID-19.

The chain joins TRBV27 to TRBJ2-3, with unresolved D. Looked up from germline, CDR1 is MNHEY and CDR2 is SMNVEV (reference sequence). This CDR3 comprises 13 residues. V dropped 2 bases and J dropped 5 bases, with 8 bases sitting between them. The DNA of the CDR3 is TGTGCCAGCAGTTTAGCCCCCGGAGATACGCAGTATTTT. Encoded protein: CASSLAPGDTQYF.

The chain's CDR3 is CASSFSTSGRGETQYF. For the CDR3, the DNA is TGCGCCAGCAGCTTCAGCACTAGCGGGAGGGGTGAGACCCAGTACTTC. J is TRBJ2-5 and V is TRBV5-1; 13 bases are a match to TRBD2. In germline, CDR1 is SGHRS, CDR2 YFSETQ. V shed 2 bases and J 5 bases; nucleotides not matched to a gene: 6. The CDR3 runs to 16 residues.

The CDR3 coding sequence is TGTGCCAGTAGTAAAAGAGCTGACTCTGGAAACACCATATATTTT. Its translation is CASSKRADSGNTIYF. The chain couples TRBV19 to TRBJ1-3; D gene uncertain. The CDR3 length is 15 residues. The germline gives CDR1 LNHDA, CDR2 SQIVND (reference sequence). Trimming stripped 4 bases from V and 0 bases from J, with 10 bases between.

DNA of the CDR3: TGTGCCAGCAGTGAATCGGGACAGGGTAACGCTTTCTTT. The encoded protein is CASSESGQGNAFF. The chain is built from TRBV25-1 and TRBJ1-1; 9 bases line up with TRBD1. The CDR3 consists of 13 residues. The V gene end was trimmed by 1 base and the J gene end by 11 bases; junction bases not matched to a gene: 5. In germline, CDR1 is MGHDK, CDR2 SYGVNS.

This rearrangement joins TRBV5-1 to TRBJ1-3; 7 nucleotides match TRBD1. With 0 bases clipped from V and 0 bases from J, the junction kept 3 bases outside the gene matches. The length of the CDR3 is 16 residues. From germline, CDR1 is SGHRS and CDR2 YFSETQ. This chain's CDR3 is CASSLAGQFSGNTIYF. DNA of the CDR3: TGCGCCAGCAGCTTGGCGGGACAGTTCTCTGGAAACACCATATATTTT.

The rearrangement links TRBV15 to TRBJ2-7; 7 bases align to TRBD2. The CDR3 consists of 17 residues. The germline V gene has CDR1 LNHNV and CDR2 YYDKDF (reference sequence). V was pared by 0 bases and J by 11 bases, with 19 bases of the junction left unmatched. CDR3 residues: CATSRDRGERGDPSKYF. The CDR3 nucleotides are TGTGCCACCAGCAGAGATCGCGGGGAGCGGGGAGACCCGAGCAAGTACTTC.

The V and J genes are TRBV9 and TRBJ2-7; 10 bases are a match to TRBD1. V dropped 3 bases and J dropped 2; count of bases not matched to a gene: 8. The CDR3 covers 16 residues. Germline V gene data show CDR1 as SGDLS and CDR2 as YYNGEE. This CDR3 is CASSGGQGKETYEQYF. DNA for the CDR3: TGTGCCAGCAGCGGGGGACAGGGGAAGGAAACCTACGAGCAGTACTTC.

This chain uses TRBV30 with TRBJ1-2; 9 bases line up with TRBD1. Germline V gives CDR1 GTSNPN, CDR2 SVGIG (reference sequence). This CDR3 is 15 amino acids long. The V gene end was trimmed by 0 bases and the J gene end by 7 bases; junction bases not matched to a gene: 9. CDR3 nucleotides: TGTGCCTGGAGTGTACAGGACAGGGGCTTAATTGGCTACACCTTC. Protein sequence: CAWSVQDRGLIGYTF.

CDR3 residues: CATSRDGFSVRETQYF. CDR3 sequence (DNA): TGTGCCACCAGCAGAGATGGTTTTTCAGTTCGTGAGACCCAGTACTTC. This rearrangement joins TRBV15 to TRBJ2-5; no definite D call. V was cut by 0 bases and J by 5 bases, with 16 bases left in between. CDR3 length equals 16 residues. Germline V CDR1 and CDR2: LNHNV, YYDKDF (reference sequence).

This chain links TRBV2 with TRBJ2-7, with TRBD2 matching over 12 bases. Trimming at V came to 4 bases and at J to 3 bases, leaving 4 bases not matched to a gene. Germline V gene sequence: CDR1 SNHLY, CDR2 FYNNEI. The CDR3 length is 15 residues. The CDR3 here is CASSGGLAGSYEQYF. The CDR3 coding sequence is TGTGCCAGCAGTGGAGGACTAGCGGGGAGCTACGAGCAGTACTTC.

V gene TRBV4-3 combines with J gene TRBJ1-2, with D unclear. The V gene lost 1 base and the J gene lost 6 bases, with 12 bases spanning the gap. Looked up from germline, CDR1 is LGHNA and CDR2 is YSLEER. This CDR3 is built from 14 residues. CDR3 sequence: CASSQVIAGNGYTF. In nucleotides, the CDR3 is TGCGCCAGCAGCCAAGTCATAGCGGGAAATGGCTACACCTTC.

The genes are TRBV2 and TRBJ1-2, with TRBD1 matching over 9 bases. Germline V CDR1 and CDR2: SNHLY, FYNNEI. The CDR3 spans 15 residues. V shed 6 bases and J 4 bases; nucleotides not matched to a gene: 9. The CDR3 DNA reads TGTGCCAGCAGGGAAAGACAGGGGGAGGTCTATGGCTACACCTTC. Translation: CASRERQGEVYGYTF.

The chain links TRBV19 to TRBJ2-1; 7 bases are a match to TRBD1. This CDR3 comprises 16 residues. Germline V gene sequence: CDR1 LNHDA, CDR2 SQIVND (reference sequence). J lost 3 bases, V lost 3 bases, and 8 bases had no gene match. CDR3 sequence: CASSMGDRAFYNEQFF. CDR3 nucleotide sequence: TGTGCCAGTAGTATGGGCGACAGGGCCTTCTACAATGAGCAGTTCTTC.

The chain links TRBV2 to TRBJ1-5, with D possibly being TRBD1 (5 bases). CDR1 and CDR2 (germline): SNHLY, FYNNEI. Trimming took 8 bases from V and 3 from J, leaving 11 bases between them. The CDR3 consists of 13 residues. CDR3 protein: CASGQGSNQPQHF. The CDR3 coding sequence is TGTGCCAGCGGGCAGGGTTCCAATCAGCCCCAGCATTTT.

The V and J genes are TRBV6-5 and TRBJ2-7, with 11 bases matching TRBD2. The V gene end was trimmed by 7 bases and the J gene end by 2 bases; junction bases not matched to a gene: 7. Germline CDR1 and CDR2: MNHEY and SVGAGI. The CDR3 has 15 amino acids. CDR3 in amino acids: CASIPGTSGTYEQYF. The CDR3 region has the DNA TGTGCCAGCATCCCAGGGACTAGCGGAACCTACGAGCAGTACTTC.

The V call is TRBV4-3, the J call TRBJ2-7; TRBD1 matches at 7 bases. The CDR3 is 18 residues long. Germline V CDR1 and CDR2: LGHNA, YSLEER. The J segment lost 2 bases and the V segment lost 0 bases, leaving 13 bases of the junction unmatched. The CDR3 sequence is CASSQEWVNGDRTYEQYF. CDR3 coding DNA: TGCGCCAGCAGCCAAGAATGGGTCAATGGGGACAGAACCTACGAGCAGTACTTC.

This clone was seen a few times. This rearrangement joins TRBV6-6 to TRBJ1-2, with D unresolved. Germline-derived CDR1 and CDR2 are MNHNY and SVGAGI (reference sequence). The germline V and J ends were trimmed by 0 bases and 6 bases, with 5 bases remaining between them. The CDR3 loop spans 12 amino acids. The CDR3 DNA reads TGTGCCAGCAGTTACTCGATAGATGGCTACACCTTC. Amino acids: CASSYSIDGYTF.

This clone was seen once. This chain uses TRBV7-9 with TRBJ1-1, with no clear D. V dropped 5 bases and J dropped 11 bases, with 15 bases sitting between them. From germline, CDR1 is SEHNR and CDR2 FQNEAQ (reference sequence). This CDR3 has 12 residues. The CDR3 loop is CASSLREGEAFF. CDR3 sequence (DNA): TGTGCCAGCAGCCTTCGGGAGGGTGAGGCTTTCTTT.

The chain has TRBV29-1 and TRBJ2-2; 8 bases align to TRBD1. V lost 6 bases and J lost 4; bases outside the gene matches: 7. This CDR3 is built from 14 residues. CDR1 SQVTM and CDR2 ANQGSEA come from the germline V gene. The CDR3 here is CSVVPGGRTGELFF. The CDR3 region has the DNA TGCAGCGTGGTACCAGGGGGCCGCACCGGGGAGCTGTTTTTT.

CDR3 DNA: TGTGCCAGCAGCGGGGGGGTACTGAACACTGAAGCTTTCTTT. This gives the protein CASSGGVLNTEAFF. The chain employs TRBV6-5 and TRBJ1-1; maybe TRBD1 (5 bases). Germline CDR1 reads MNHEY; CDR2 reads SVGAGI. Trimming pared 6 bases from V and 0 bases from J, leaving 11 bases between. The CDR3 runs to 14 residues.

The gene calls are TRBV4-2 and TRBJ2-7, with 10 bases fitting TRBD2. Per the germline V gene, CDR1 is LGHNA and CDR2 is YNFKEQ. With V trimmed by 4 bases and J by 4 bases, 7 bases remained unmatched. The length of the CDR3 is 15 residues. The DNA of the CDR3 is TGTGCCAGCAGCCCCCCCGGGACTAGCGCTTACGAGCAGTACTTC. It codes for CASSPPGTSAYEQYF.

This clone occurred once. The sample contains more than one DNA sequence encoding this CDR3. This chain uses TRBV7-6 with TRBJ1-2; 7 bases agree with TRBD1. Germline V gene lookup returns CDR1 SGHVS and CDR2 FNYEAQ. The CDR3 totals 15 residues. V shed 5 bases and J 0 bases; nucleotides not matched to a gene: 6. This chain's CDR3 is CASSPRGTANYGYTF. The CDR3 DNA reads TGTGCCAGCAGCCCCCGGGGGACAGCTAACTATGGCTACACCTTC.

The gene calls are TRBV28 and TRBJ1-3; 10 nucleotides match TRBD1. The ends lost 6 bases at V and 7 bases at J; junction bases unmatched: 9. Germline V gives CDR1 MDHEN, CDR2 SYDVKM. There are 15 residues in the CDR3. CDR3 sequence (DNA): TGTGCCAGCAGGACGACTAAGGGACAGGGGAACACCATATATTTT. Encoded protein: CASRTTKGQGNTIYF. Combining the CDR3 with reference TRBV28 and TRBJ1-3 gives the whole variable domain DVKVTQSSRYLVKRTGEKVFLECVQDMDHENMFWYRQDPGLGLRLIYFSYDVKMKEKGDIPEGYSVSREKKERFSLILESASTNQTSMYLCASRTTKGQGNTIYFGEGSWLTVV.

The chain couples TRBV28 to TRBJ2-3; 7 bases are shared with TRBD1. The CDR3 consists of 14 residues. Germline CDR1 MDHEN, CDR2 SYDVKM. The V and J ends lost 4 bases and 7 bases, in that order; junction bases with no gene match: 8. DNA of the CDR3: TGTGCCAGCAGTTCCTACGACAGGGTGTATACGCAGTATTTT. This translates into CASSSYDRVYTQYF.